The clone carrying this TCR beta chain was observed a single time. Its antigen is as yet unknown. These data belong to a study of cytomegalovirus exposure and HLA in healthy donors. Study background: Assignment to the Caucasian-associated ancestry cluster applied to less than 85% of the roughly 410 genotyped donors. Regarding the study as a whole: Presence/absence analyses assumed roughly uniform sequencing depth across donors, which may not hold. According to the study, around 180 TCR beta chains were cytomegalovirus-associated.

The primer mix had 60 Vbeta and 13 Jbeta primers. Per the authors' pipeline: In a later analysis, some 11 million of 75 million to 85 million unique beta chains occurred in at least two donors. The assay was immunoSEQ multiplex PCR, and TCRdb's table has in-frame clones only and misses some. V, J and clone size are taken as reported in that table, and D and trimming were inferred from the DNA itself. Among about 150,000 clones listed, about 70% were seen once. This CDR3 is built from 14 residues. Germline V gives CDR1 SGHDN, CDR2 FVKESK. V gave up 4 bases and J gave up 3 bases, with 10 bases separating them.

This TCR was sampled from a male donor in good health and CMV-seronegative. Sequencing was carried out using PBMCs. This sequence joins TRBV14 and TRBJ2-1; D is unclear. The CDR3 region has the DNA TGTGCCAGCAGCCTTTCCGTTTACTACAATGAGCAGTTCTTC. Translation gives CASSLSVYYNEQFF.